The T cell receptor beta chain described here comes from a study of identical twins. Study outcomes and limitations: Out-of-frame sharing of TCR alpha in monozygotic twins was underestimated by models.

TCRdb processed the 5' RACE reads anew with MiXCR; each CDR3 protein has one entry. The sample records roughly 290,000 distinct CDR3 sequences, around 9.7% being singletons. Notes on this clonotype: Its antigen is unidentified.

These data are also associated with another study on yellow fever vaccine responses in identical twins.

Sequencing was carried out using CD8+ T cells sorted from blood. This receptor was obtained from a woman aged 18-35 years in good health.

Here the CDR3 DNA reads TGTGCCACCAGCAGATCCCACGGAGTCCAACTAGATCCTGGAAACACCATATATTTT. Translation: CATSRSHGVQLDPGNTIYF. The V call is TRBV15, the J call TRBJ1-3; no reliable D call. CDR1 and CDR2 (germline): LNHNV, YYDKDF (reference sequence). This CDR3 spans 19 amino acids. The V end lost 2 bases, the J end lost 2 bases, and 22 bases lay between the germline ends.